These T cell receptor beta chains were read from a single sample in a study of identical twins. TCRdb reprocessed the 5' RACE reads via MiXCR and lists one record per CDR3 protein. Found here are hundreds of thousands of distinct CDR3 sequences, 6% to 6.5% of them singletons; the top ten hold about 2%. Sequencing was done on a sample of naive T cells sorted from blood. Every receptor here comes from a man between 18 and 29 years old in good health. Both conserved end residues are part of each CDR3. Fields, in order: J gene, V gene, D gene, clone size, CDR3 DNA, CDR3 protein. The D gene is left open where the match is weak. For some rows the clone size is stated as once, few or many, or as a class when expanded; others skip it.

J: TRBJ2-3
V: TRBV3-1
D: .
size: many
DNA: TGTGCCAGCAGTCCGGGACTTAACACAGATACGCAGTATTTT
CDR3: CASSPGLNTDTQYF

J: TRBJ2-5
V: TRBV15
D: .
size: many
DNA: TGTGCCACCAGCAGAGATAAAGAGACCCAGTACTTC
CDR3: CATSRDKETQYF

J: TRBJ2-7
V: TRBV20-1
D: .
size: many
DNA: TGCAGTGCTATCCCACAGCTTCCCTACGAGCAGTACTTC
CDR3: CSAIPQLPYEQYF

J: TRBJ2-7
V: TRBV9
D: .
size: few
DNA: TGTGCCAGCAGCGAGAGAGACAGGCACTACGAGCAGTACTTC
CDR3: CASSERDRHYEQYF

J: TRBJ2-5
V: TRBV29-1
D: .
size: .
DNA: TGCAGTTGGGTAGGGCGCGCCGGGACCCAGTACTTC
CDR3: CSWVGRAGTQYF

J: TRBJ1-5
V: TRBV5-5
D: TRBD1
size: .
DNA: TGTGCCAGCAGCCGAGACAGGGAAAGCAATCAGCCCCAGCATTTT
CDR3: CASSRDRESNQPQHF

J: TRBJ2-6
V: TRBV7-8
D: .
size: .
DNA: TGTGCCAGCAGCTTTGAGGGTAGAGCTGGGGCCAACGTCCTGACTTTC
CDR3: CASSFEGRAGANVLTF

J: TRBJ2-3
V: TRBV7-2
D: .
size: .
DNA: TGTGCCAGCAGCTTTGGGGGGGCGGGCGGAGGCACAGATACGCAGTATTTT
CDR3: CASSFGGAGGGTDTQYF

J: TRBJ1-4
V: TRBV7-2
D: .
size: .
DNA: TGTGCCAGCAGCTCCCGATCGGGGGGAGGTGAAAAACTGTTTTTT
CDR3: CASSSRSGGGEKLFF

J: TRBJ2-1
V: TRBV29-1
D: .
size: few
DNA: TGCAGCGTTGAGTATAGACTTAAGCAGTTCTTC
CDR3: CSVEYRLKQFF

J: TRBJ1-2
V: TRBV12-3/TRBV12-4
D: .
size: many
DNA: TGTGCCAGCGGGGATTATGGCTACACCTTC
CDR3: CASGDYGYTF

J: TRBJ2-1
V: TRBV7-9
D: TRBD2
size: .
DNA: TGTGCCAGCAGCTTCGTAACCGGGAGCGGGAGTAATGAGCAGTTCTTC
CDR3: CASSFVTGSGSNEQFF

J: TRBJ2-3
V: TRBV15
D: .
size: few
DNA: TGTGCCACCAGCCTCCAGCTTACTGGGGGAACAGATACGCAGTATTTT
CDR3: CATSLQLTGGTDTQYF

J: TRBJ2-1
V: TRBV20-1
D: TRBD2
size: many
DNA: TGCAGTGCCACTAGCGGGACTTACAATGAGCAGTTCTTC
CDR3: CSATSGTYNEQFF

J: TRBJ2-3
V: TRBV7-2
D: TRBD1
size: many
DNA: TGTGCCAGCAGCTTAGTTGGGACAGGGGGCGATACGCAGTATTTT
CDR3: CASSLVGTGGDTQYF

J: TRBJ2-2
V: TRBV5-1
D: TRBD1
size: .
DNA: TGCGCCAGCAGCTTCCCCGGGACAGCGAACACCGGGGAGCTGTTTTTT
CDR3: CASSFPGTANTGELFF

J: TRBJ1-1
V: TRBV4-1
D: .
size: .
DNA: TGCTCCAGCAGCCAAGTCCCGGACACTGAAGCTTTCTTT
CDR3: CSSSQVPDTEAFF

J: TRBJ1-5
V: TRBV5-1
D: TRBD1
size: many
DNA: TGCGCCAGCAGCGCGGGGACAGGGGATCGCAATCAGCCCCAGCATTTT
CDR3: CASSAGTGDRNQPQHF

J: TRBJ2-3
V: TRBV7-9
D: TRBD2
size: few
DNA: TGTGCCAGCAGCTTGTTCGGGGGGGAGAAAGATACGCAGTATTTT
CDR3: CASSLFGGEKDTQYF

J: TRBJ2-7
V: TRBV12-3/TRBV12-4
D: .
size: many
DNA: TGTGCCAGCAGCCCGCGGTCCAGGTCCGACTACGAGCAGTACTTC
CDR3: CASSPRSRSDYEQYF

J: TRBJ1-5
V: TRBV20-1
D: TRBD1
size: .
DNA: TGCAGTGCTGGGGGACAGGGAAAGAGCAATCAGCCCCAGCATTTT
CDR3: CSAGGQGKSNQPQHF

J: TRBJ2-5
V: TRBV5-1
D: TRBD1
size: many
DNA: TGCGCCAGCAGTCCTGGACAGGGGGCAGCAGGAGAGACCCAGTACTTC
CDR3: CASSPGQGAAGETQYF

J: TRBJ2-3
V: TRBV12-3/TRBV12-4
D: TRBD1
size: .
DNA: TGTGCCAGCAGTAGCCGACAGGGGACGGGAGATACGCAGTATTTT
CDR3: CASSSRQGTGDTQYF

J: TRBJ2-5
V: TRBV7-2
D: .
size: many
DNA: TGTGCCAGCAGCCAACCCGGGACTGCCAAAGAGACCCAGTACTTC
CDR3: CASSQPGTAKETQYF

J: TRBJ1-2
V: TRBV20-1
D: .
size: many
DNA: TGCAGTGCTCGTAACAGGGTCTATGGCTACACCTTC
CDR3: CSARNRVYGYTF

J: TRBJ2-5
V: TRBV20-1
D: TRBD2
size: many
DNA: TGCAGTGCTAGAGATACTAGAGGGAGGGGACCAGAAGAGACCCAGTACTTC
CDR3: CSARDTRGRGPEETQYF